The sequence of this TCR beta chain was determined in a study of cytomegalovirus exposure and HLA in healthy donors. Vbeta (60) and Jbeta (13) primers were used in the PCR. Generated by immunoSEQ multiplex PCR, the TCRdb table keeps only in-frame clones and is missing some. This sample has approximately 220,000 clones, with around 75% found just once. V dropped 3 bases and J dropped 4 bases, with 13 bases sitting between them. Germline CDR1 is SGDLS and CDR2 is YYNGEE. CDR3 length equals 14 residues. V gene TRBV9 combines with J gene TRBJ1-2, with a possible D match to TRBD1 (5 bases). This TCR derives from a woman aged 25-40 years in good health and CMV-seronegative. The specimen sequenced was PBMCs. CDR3 sequence (DNA): TGTGCCAGCAGCGCTGGGCAGGGTAGCTATGGCTACACCTTC. It is translated as CASSAGQGSYGYTF.